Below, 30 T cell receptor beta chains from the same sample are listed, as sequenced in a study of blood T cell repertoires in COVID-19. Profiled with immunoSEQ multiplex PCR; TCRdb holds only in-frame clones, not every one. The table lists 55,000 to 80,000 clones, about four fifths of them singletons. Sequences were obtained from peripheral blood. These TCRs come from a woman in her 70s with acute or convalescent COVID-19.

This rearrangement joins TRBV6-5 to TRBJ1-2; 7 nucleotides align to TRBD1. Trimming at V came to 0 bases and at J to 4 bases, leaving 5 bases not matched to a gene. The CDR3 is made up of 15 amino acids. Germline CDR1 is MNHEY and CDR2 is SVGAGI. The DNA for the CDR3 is TGTGCCAGCAGTTACTCCGACAGGGTGGGCTATGGCTACACCTTC. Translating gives CASSYSDRVGYGYTF.

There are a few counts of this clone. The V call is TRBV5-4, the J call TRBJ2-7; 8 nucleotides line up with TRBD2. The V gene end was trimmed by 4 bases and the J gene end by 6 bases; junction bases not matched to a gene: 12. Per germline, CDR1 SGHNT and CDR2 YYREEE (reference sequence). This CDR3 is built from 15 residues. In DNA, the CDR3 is TGTGCCAGCAGCCAGGAGGAAGGACTAGCATCCGAGCAGTACTTC. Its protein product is CASSQEEGLASEQYF.

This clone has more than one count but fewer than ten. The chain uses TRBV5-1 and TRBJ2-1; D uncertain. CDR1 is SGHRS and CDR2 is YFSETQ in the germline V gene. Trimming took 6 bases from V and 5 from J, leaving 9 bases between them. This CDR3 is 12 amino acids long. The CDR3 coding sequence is TGCGCCAGCACGGCACAGCACAATGAGCAGTTCTTC. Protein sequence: CASTAQHNEQFF.

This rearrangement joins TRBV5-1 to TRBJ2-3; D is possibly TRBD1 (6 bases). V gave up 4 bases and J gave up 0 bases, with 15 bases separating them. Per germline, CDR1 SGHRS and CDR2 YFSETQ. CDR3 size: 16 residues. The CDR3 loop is CASSGEGHPSTDTQYF. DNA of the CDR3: TGCGCCAGCAGCGGAGAGGGACACCCTAGCACAGATACGCAGTATTTT.

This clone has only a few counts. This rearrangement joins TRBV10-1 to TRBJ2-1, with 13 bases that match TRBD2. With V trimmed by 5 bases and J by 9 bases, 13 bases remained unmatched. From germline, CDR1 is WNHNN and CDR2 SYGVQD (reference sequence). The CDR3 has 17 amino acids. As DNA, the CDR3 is TGCGCCAGCAGTAAGGGACTAGCGGGAAAATATCAGGGTGAGCAGTTCTTC. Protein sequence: CASSKGLAGKYQGEQFF.

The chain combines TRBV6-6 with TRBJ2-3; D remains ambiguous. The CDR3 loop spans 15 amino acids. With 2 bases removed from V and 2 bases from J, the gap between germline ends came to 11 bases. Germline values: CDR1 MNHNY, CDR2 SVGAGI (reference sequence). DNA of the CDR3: TGTGCCAGCAGTTACGGTCTGCGGAACACAGATACGCAGTATTTT. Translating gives CASSYGLRNTDTQYF.

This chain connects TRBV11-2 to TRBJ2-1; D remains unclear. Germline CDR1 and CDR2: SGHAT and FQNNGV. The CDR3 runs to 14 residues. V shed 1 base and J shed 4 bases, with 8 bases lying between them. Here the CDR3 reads CASSLVGLYNEQFF. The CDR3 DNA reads TGTGCCAGCAGCTTAGTTGGGCTATACAATGAGCAGTTCTTC.

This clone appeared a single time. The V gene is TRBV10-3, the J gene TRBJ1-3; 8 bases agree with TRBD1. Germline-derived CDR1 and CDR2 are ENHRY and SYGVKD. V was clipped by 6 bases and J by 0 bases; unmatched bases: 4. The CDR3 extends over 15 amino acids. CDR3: CAIRGQASSGNTIYF. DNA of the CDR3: TGTGCCATCAGGGGACAGGCCAGCTCTGGAAACACCATATATTTT.

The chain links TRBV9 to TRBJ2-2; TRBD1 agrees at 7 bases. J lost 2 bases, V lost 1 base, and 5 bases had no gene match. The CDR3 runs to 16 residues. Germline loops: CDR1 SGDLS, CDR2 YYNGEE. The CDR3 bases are TGTGCCAGCAGCGTAACAGGGGACCCAAACACCGGGGAGCTGTTTTTT. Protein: CASSVTGDPNTGELFF.

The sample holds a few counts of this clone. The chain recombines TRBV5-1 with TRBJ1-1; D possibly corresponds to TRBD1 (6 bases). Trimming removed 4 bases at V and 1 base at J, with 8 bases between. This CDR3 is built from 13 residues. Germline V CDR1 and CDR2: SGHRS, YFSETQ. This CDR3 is CASSPTGNTEAFF. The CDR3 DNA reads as TGCGCCAGCAGCCCGACAGGGAACACTGAAGCTTTCTTT. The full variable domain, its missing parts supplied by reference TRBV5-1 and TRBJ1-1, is KAGVTQTPRYLIKTRGQQVTLSCSPISGHRSVSWYQQTPGQGLQFLFEYFSETQRNKGNFPGRFSGRQFSNSRSEMNVSTLELGDSALYLCASSPTGNTEAFFGQGTRLTVV.

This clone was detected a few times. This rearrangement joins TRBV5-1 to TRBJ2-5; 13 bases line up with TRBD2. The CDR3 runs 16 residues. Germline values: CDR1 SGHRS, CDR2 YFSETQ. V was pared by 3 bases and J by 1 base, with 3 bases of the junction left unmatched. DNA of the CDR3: TGCGCCAGCAGCTCGGGACTAGCGGGGCCCCAAGAGACCCAGTACTTC. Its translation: CASSSGLAGPQETQYF.

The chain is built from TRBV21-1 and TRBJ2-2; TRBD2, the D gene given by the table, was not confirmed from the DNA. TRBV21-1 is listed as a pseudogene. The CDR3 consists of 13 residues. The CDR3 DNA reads TGTGCCAGCAGCGCTCTCTGGACTCGGGAGCTGTTTTTT. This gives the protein CASSALWTRELFF.

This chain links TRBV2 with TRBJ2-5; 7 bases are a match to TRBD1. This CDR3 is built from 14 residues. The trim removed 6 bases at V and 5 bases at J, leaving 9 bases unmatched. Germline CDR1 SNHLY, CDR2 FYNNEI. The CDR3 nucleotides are TGTGCCAGCAGCGTCCAGGGGGTTGGGGAGACCCAGTACTTC. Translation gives CASSVQGVGETQYF.

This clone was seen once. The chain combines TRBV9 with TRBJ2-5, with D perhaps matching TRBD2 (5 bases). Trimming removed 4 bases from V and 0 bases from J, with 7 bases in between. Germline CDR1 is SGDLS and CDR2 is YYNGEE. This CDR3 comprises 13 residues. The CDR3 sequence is CASSPGDQETQYF. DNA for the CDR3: TGTGCCAGCAGCCCCGGGGACCAAGAGACCCAGTACTTC.

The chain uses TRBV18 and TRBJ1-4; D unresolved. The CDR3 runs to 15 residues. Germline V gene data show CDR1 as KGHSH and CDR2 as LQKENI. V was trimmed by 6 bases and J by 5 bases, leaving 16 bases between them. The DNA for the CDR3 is TGTGCCAGCTCCCAATGGGAGGTTCCGAATGAAAAACTGTTTTTT. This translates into CASSQWEVPNEKLFF.

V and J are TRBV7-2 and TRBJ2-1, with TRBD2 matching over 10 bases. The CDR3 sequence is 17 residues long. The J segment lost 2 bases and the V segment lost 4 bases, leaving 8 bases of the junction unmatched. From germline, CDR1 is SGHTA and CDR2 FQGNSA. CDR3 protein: CASSSQSGGVAYNEQFF. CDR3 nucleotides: TGTGCCAGCAGCTCACAAAGCGGGGGGGTTGCCTACAATGAGCAGTTCTTC. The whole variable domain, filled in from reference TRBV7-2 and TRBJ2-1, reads GAGVSQSPSNKVTEKGKDVELRCDPISGHTALYWYRQSLGQGLEFLIYFQGNSAPDKSGLPSDRFSAERTGGSVSTLTIQRTQQEDSAVYLCASSSQSGGVAYNEQFFGPGTRLTVL.

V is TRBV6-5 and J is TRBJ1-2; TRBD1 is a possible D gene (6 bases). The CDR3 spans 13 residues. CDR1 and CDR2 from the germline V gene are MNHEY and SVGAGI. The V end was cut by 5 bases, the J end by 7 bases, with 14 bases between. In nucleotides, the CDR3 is TGTGCCAGCAGTCCGCAGGACAGAGGTGGCTACACCTTC. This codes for CASSPQDRGGYTF.

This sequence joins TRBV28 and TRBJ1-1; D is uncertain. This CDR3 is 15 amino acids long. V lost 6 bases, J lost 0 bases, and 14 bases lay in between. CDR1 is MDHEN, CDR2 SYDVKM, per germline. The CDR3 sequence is CASRAPGNMNTEAFF. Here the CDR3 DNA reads TGTGCCAGCAGAGCTCCGGGGAATATGAACACTGAAGCTTTCTTT.

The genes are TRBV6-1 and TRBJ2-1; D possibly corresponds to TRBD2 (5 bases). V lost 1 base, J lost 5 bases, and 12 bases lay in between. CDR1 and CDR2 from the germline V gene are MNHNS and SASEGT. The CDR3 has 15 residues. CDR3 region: CASSEVWESNNEQFF. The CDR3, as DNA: TGTGCCAGCAGTGAAGTGTGGGAGTCAAACAATGAGCAGTTCTTC.

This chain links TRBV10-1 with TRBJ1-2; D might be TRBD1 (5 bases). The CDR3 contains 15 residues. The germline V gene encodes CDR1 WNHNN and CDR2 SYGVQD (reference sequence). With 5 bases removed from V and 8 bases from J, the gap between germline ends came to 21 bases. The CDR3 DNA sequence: TGCGCCAGCAGTTACCGCGGAGGGACGACTGAAGGCTACACCTTC. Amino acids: CASSYRGGTTEGYTF.

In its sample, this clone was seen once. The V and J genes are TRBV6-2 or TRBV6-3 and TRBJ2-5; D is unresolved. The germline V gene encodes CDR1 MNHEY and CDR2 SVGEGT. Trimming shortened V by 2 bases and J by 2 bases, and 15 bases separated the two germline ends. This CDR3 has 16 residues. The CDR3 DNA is TGTGCCAGCAGTTACCCACCCCAGCGTGGGCAAGAGACCCAGTACTTC. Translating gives CASSYPPQRGQETQYF.

The CDR3 DNA reads TGCGCCAGCAGCTCAGGGTCCAGTGAGCAGTTCTTC. It specifies CASSSGSSEQFF. The chain joins TRBV5-1 to TRBJ2-1; TRBD1 might be the D (5 bases). Germline V CDR1 and CDR2: SGHRS, YFSETQ. Trimming cost V 3 bases and J 9 bases, with 10 bases left between them. This CDR3 region has 12 residues.

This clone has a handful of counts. The CDR3 nucleotides are TGCAGCGTTGGTGTGGGACAGGGTGCCTACGAGCAGTACTTC. Residues: CSVGVGQGAYEQYF. V usage is TRBV29-1 and J usage is TRBJ2-7; TRBD1 matches at 9 bases. The germline gives CDR1 SQVTM, CDR2 ANQGSEA. The J segment lost 2 bases and the V segment lost 4 bases, leaving 6 bases of the junction unmatched. The CDR3 sequence is 14 residues long.

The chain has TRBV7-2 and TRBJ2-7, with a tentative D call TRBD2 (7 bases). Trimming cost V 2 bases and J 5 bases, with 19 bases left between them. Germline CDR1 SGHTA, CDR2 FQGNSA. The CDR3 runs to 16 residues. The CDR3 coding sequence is TGTGCCAGCAGCTTACATAGTAGGGGGGGGCTTAACGAGCAGTACTTC. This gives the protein CASSLHSRGGLNEQYF.

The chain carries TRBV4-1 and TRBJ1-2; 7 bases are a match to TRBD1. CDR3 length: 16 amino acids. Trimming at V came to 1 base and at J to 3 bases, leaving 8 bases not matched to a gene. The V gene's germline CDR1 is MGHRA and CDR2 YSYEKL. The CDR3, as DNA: TGCGCCAGCAGCCAAGTGGGGAGGACAGGTGACTATGGCTACACCTTC. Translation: CASSQVGRTGDYGYTF.

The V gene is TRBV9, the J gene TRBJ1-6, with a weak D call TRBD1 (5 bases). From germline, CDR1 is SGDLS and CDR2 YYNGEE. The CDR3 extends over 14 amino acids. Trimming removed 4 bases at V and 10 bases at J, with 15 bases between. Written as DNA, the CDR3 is TGTGCCAGCAGCCCTCCGGGGGGAAGATCACCCCTCCACTTT. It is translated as CASSPPGGRSPLHF.

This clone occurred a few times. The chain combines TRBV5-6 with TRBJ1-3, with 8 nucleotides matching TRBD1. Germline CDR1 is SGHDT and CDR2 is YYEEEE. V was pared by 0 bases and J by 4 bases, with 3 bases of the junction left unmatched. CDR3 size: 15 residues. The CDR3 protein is CASSLAGTGGNTIYF. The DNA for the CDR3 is TGTGCCAGCAGCTTGGCCGGGACAGGCGGAAACACCATATATTTT.

CDR3: CASSYRAGVTNEKLFF. The CDR3 DNA sequence: TGTGCCAGCAGTTACCGGGCGGGGGTAACTAATGAAAAACTGTTTTTT. The chain carries TRBV6-5 and TRBJ1-4, with D perhaps TRBD1 (5 bases). Germline V gives CDR1 MNHEY, CDR2 SVGAGI. V lost 2 bases and J lost 1, with 11 bases in between. This CDR3 is 16 amino acids long.

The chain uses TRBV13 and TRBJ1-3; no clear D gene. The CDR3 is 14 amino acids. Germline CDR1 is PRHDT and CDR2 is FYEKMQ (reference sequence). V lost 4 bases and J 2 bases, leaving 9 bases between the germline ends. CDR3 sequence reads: CASSSGGPGNTIYF. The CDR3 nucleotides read TGTGCCAGCAGCTCCGGAGGCCCTGGAAACACCATATATTTT. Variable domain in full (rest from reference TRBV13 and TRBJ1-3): AAGVIQSPRHLIKEKRETATLKCYPIPRHDTVYWYQQGPGQDPQFLISFYEKMQSDKGSIPDRFSAQQFSDYHSELNMSSLELGDSALYFCASSSGGPGNTIYFGEGSWLTVV.

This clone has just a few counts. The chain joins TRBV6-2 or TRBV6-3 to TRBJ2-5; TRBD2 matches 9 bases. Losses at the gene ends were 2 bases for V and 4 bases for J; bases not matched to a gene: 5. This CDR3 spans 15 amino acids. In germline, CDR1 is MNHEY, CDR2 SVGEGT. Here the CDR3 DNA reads TGTGCCAGCAGTTACGGGGGACTAGCAGGAGAGACCCAGTACTTC. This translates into CASSYGGLAGETQYF.